One sample yielded the 26 T cell receptor beta chains listed below, sequenced in a study of radiation and T cells in renal cell carcinoma. Sequencing used immunoSEQ multiplex PCR; TCRdb keeps in-frame clones, though not all of them. The table shows about 150,000 clones, with 75% to 90% occurring only once. Time point here: blood 4 weeks post-SBRT, at nephrectomy. As to treatment: 15 Gy SBRT to primary tumor, nephrectomy 4 weeks later. The sample here was blood, taken from a patient whose treatment included radiotherapy and nephrectomy. These receptors were obtained from a woman aged 50 to 60 with renal cell carcinoma.

The rearrangement links TRBV5-1 to TRBJ2-3; possible D gene TRBD1, 6 bases. Germline loops: CDR1 SGHRS, CDR2 YFSETQ. This CDR3 spans 16 amino acids. V gave up 4 bases and J gave up 4 bases, with 19 bases separating them. The CDR3 DNA is TGCGCCAGCAGCCAGTCCGGGGACAACCTCCCAGATACGCAGTATTTT. Amino acids: CASSQSGDNLPDTQYF. Complete variable domain (other parts from reference TRBV5-1 and TRBJ2-3): KAGVTQTPRYLIKTRGQQVTLSCSPISGHRSVSWYQQTPGQGLQFLFEYFSETQRNKGNFPGRFSGRQFSNSRSEMNVSTLELGDSALYLCASSQSGDNLPDTQYFGPGTRLTVL.

V gene TRBV5-4 combines with J gene TRBJ2-1; 14 nucleotides match TRBD2. Germline values: CDR1 SGHNT, CDR2 YYREEE (reference sequence). This CDR3 is 15 amino acids long. With 4 bases clipped from V and 5 bases from J, the junction kept 2 bases outside the gene matches. The CDR3 reads CASSAGLAGDNEQFF. For the CDR3, the DNA is TGTGCCAGCAGCGCGGGACTAGCGGGAGACAATGAGCAGTTCTTC. Using reference TRBV5-4 and TRBJ2-1 for the parts outside the CDR3, the full variable domain is ETGVTQSPTHLIKTRGQQVTLRCSSQSGHNTVSWYQQALGQGPQFIFQYYREEENGRGNFPPRFSGLQFPNYSSELNVNALELDDSALYLCASSAGLAGDNEQFFGPGTRLTVL.

This clone has more than one count but fewer than ten. V usage is TRBV10-3 and J usage is TRBJ1-1; D perhaps matches TRBD1 (5 bases). Germline V gene data show CDR1 as ENHRY and CDR2 as SYGVKD. The V gene lost 6 bases and the J gene lost 4 bases, with 15 bases spanning the gap. There are 14 residues in the CDR3. CDR3 coding DNA: TGTGCCATCAGCGGGGCAGCCATGACCACTGAAGCTTTCTTT. Its translation is CAISGAAMTTEAFF.

This sequence joins TRBV4-3 and TRBJ2-1; 8 bases fit TRBD2. J gave up 3 bases and V 0 bases, and 4 bases lay outside the gene matches. The CDR3 is 16 residues long. CDR1 and CDR2 (germline): LGHNA, YSLEER. CDR3 loop: CASSQERLAGYNEQFF. CDR3 coding DNA: TGCGCCAGCAGCCAAGAAAGGCTAGCGGGCTACAATGAGCAGTTCTTC.

This chain links TRBV7-2 with TRBJ2-7; D is ambiguous. V was shortened by 3 bases and J by 0 bases, with 3 bases between the two germline ends. The length of the CDR3 is 12 residues. Per the germline V gene, CDR1 is SGHTA and CDR2 is FQGNSA. The CDR3 sequence is CASSFSSYEQYF. The CDR3 DNA is TGTGCCAGCAGCTTTAGCTCCTACGAGCAGTACTTC.

The gene calls are TRBV7-2 and TRBJ1-1, with a possible D match to TRBD1 (6 bases). CDR1 is SGHTA, CDR2 FQGNSA, per germline. Trimming left V 5 bases short and J 6 bases short, with 13 bases between. This CDR3 comprises 13 residues. This CDR3 reads CASSQGKGPEAFF. The CDR3 DNA reads as TGTGCCAGCAGCCAGGGGAAGGGACCTGAAGCTTTCTTT.

The chain employs TRBV6-5 and TRBJ2-7; D not resolved. V was shortened by 10 bases and J by 0 bases, with 13 bases between the two germline ends. Per germline, CDR1 MNHEY and CDR2 SVGAGI. The CDR3 has 13 amino acids. CDR3 loop: CATKGPTSYEQYF. For the CDR3, the DNA is TGTGCCACCAAGGGCCCGACCTCCTACGAGCAGTACTTC.

The V and J genes are TRBV11-3 and TRBJ1-1, with D unclear. This CDR3 is 15 amino acids long. The V end was cut by 1 base, the J end by 1 base, with 10 bases between. CDR1 and CDR2 from the germline V gene are SGHNT and YENEEA. This chain's CDR3 is CASSLGTGENTEAFF. CDR3 nucleotides: TGTGCCAGCAGCTTAGGAACGGGAGAGAACACTGAAGCTTTCTTT. Drawing the rest from reference TRBV11-3 and TRBJ1-1, the complete variable domain is EAGVVQSPRYKIIEKKQPVAFWCNPISGHNTLYWYLQNLGQGPELLIRYENEEAVDDSQLPKDRFSAERLKGVDSTLKIQPAELGDSAVYLCASSLGTGENTEAFFGQGTRLTVV.

The rearrangement links TRBV19 to TRBJ2-2; D remains unclear. V was pared by 0 bases and J by 10 bases, with 12 bases between. The CDR3 runs 14 residues. In germline, CDR1 is LNHDA, CDR2 SQIVND (reference sequence). Written as DNA, the CDR3 is TGTGCCAGTAGTATAGATTCCACCGTCGCGGAGCTGTTTTTT. Translated: CASSIDSTVAELFF. Full variable domain (missing parts from reference TRBV19 and TRBJ2-2): DGGITQSPKYLFRKEGQNVTLSCEQNLNHDAMYWYRQDPGQGLRLIYYSQIVNDFQKGDIAEGYSVSREKKESFPLTVTSAQKNPTAFYLCASSIDSTVAELFFGEGSRLTVL.

This chain links TRBV27 with TRBJ1-1; the D is unclear. V dropped 5 bases and J dropped 3 bases, with 10 bases sitting between them. Germline lookup yields CDR1 MNHEY and CDR2 SMNVEV (reference sequence). The CDR3 length is 13 residues. In nucleotides, the CDR3 is TGTGCCAGCAGTCGCTACGATGACACTGAAGCTTTCTTT. Its translation: CASSRYDDTEAFF.

The V gene is TRBV4-3, the J gene TRBJ2-3, with 8 bases aligning to TRBD1. CDR3 size: 15 residues. Germline trimming cut 0 bases from V and 3 bases from J; bases unmatched to any gene: 2. Germline CDR1 and CDR2: LGHNA and YSLEER. The CDR3 sequence: CASSQDRGRTDTQYF. The CDR3 DNA follows: TGCGCCAGCAGCCAAGACAGGGGGCGTACAGATACGCAGTATTTT.

The CDR3 here is CASSPTGTSGFNEQFF. DNA for the CDR3: TGTGCCAGCAGTCCCACCGGGACTAGCGGGTTCAATGAGCAGTTCTTC. V gene TRBV28 combines with J gene TRBJ2-1, with TRBD2 matching over 12 bases. The germline V gene has CDR1 MDHEN and CDR2 SYDVKM. V trimming: 5 bases; J trimming: 6 bases; junction bases outside the gene matches: 8. This CDR3 is built from 16 residues.

The chain uses TRBV6-4 and TRBJ2-2; 8 nucleotides line up with TRBD1. With 5 bases clipped from V and 0 bases from J, the junction kept 11 bases outside the gene matches. CDR1 MRHNA and CDR2 SNTAGT come from the germline V gene. CDR3 length: 18 residues. The CDR3 nucleotides are TGTGCCAGCAGTCGAAGACAGGGGCTTTTTTCGAACACCGGGGAGCTGTTTTTT. It translates to CASSRRQGLFSNTGELFF.

On this clone: Other DNA variants within this sample encode the same CDR3. V gene TRBV7-6 combines with J gene TRBJ2-7; D is perhaps TRBD1 (5 bases). This CDR3 is 15 amino acids long. The germline V and J ends were trimmed by 1 base and 0 bases, with 10 bases remaining between them. CDR1 SGHVS and CDR2 FNYEAQ come from the germline V gene. DNA for the CDR3: TGTGCCAGCAGCTTAGTGGGGCAGGCCTCCTACGAGCAGTACTTC. It specifies CASSLVGQASYEQYF.

The chain carries TRBV9 and TRBJ2-3, with D tentatively TRBD2 (7 bases). From germline, CDR1 is SGDLS and CDR2 YYNGEE. Trimming stripped 4 bases from V and 4 bases from J, with 19 bases between. The CDR3 is 16 amino acids. Here the CDR3 reads CASSPITGGQPDTQYF. CDR3 in DNA: TGTGCCAGCAGCCCGATTACCGGGGGGCAACCAGATACGCAGTATTTT. Variable domain in full (rest from reference TRBV9 and TRBJ2-3): DSGVTQTPKHLITATGQRVTLRCSPRSGDLSVYWYQQSLDQGLQFLIQYYNGEERAKGNILERFSAQQFPDLHSELNLSSLELGDSALYFCASSPITGGQPDTQYFGPGTRLTVL.

Here the CDR3 DNA reads TGTGCCAGCAGTTCAGGGTCTGGGTACAATGAGCAGTTCTTC. Translation gives CASSSGSGYNEQFF. V is TRBV6-5 and J is TRBJ2-1; D perhaps matches TRBD1 (5 bases). V was shortened by 4 bases and J by 4 bases, with 11 bases between the two germline ends. Germline lookup yields CDR1 MNHEY and CDR2 SVGAGI. CDR3 size: 14 residues.

This clone was found once. The rearrangement uses TRBV5-4 and TRBJ2-2; 7 positions match TRBD2. Unmatched junction bases numbered 3, after V lost 4 bases and J lost 6 bases. The CDR3 has 13 residues. The V gene's germline CDR1 is SGHNT and CDR2 YYREEE (reference sequence). CDR3: CASSPGLAGELFF. The CDR3 DNA is TGTGCCAGCAGCCCTGGACTAGCCGGGGAGCTGTTTTTT.

The chain is built from TRBV11-2 and TRBJ2-7, with 8 bases identical to TRBD1. The J segment lost 5 bases and the V segment lost 7 bases, leaving 13 bases of the junction unmatched. CDR3 length: 15 amino acids. Germline loops: CDR1 SGHAT, CDR2 FQNNGV. The CDR3 DNA reads as TGTGCCAGCACCTTCCAGGACAGGGCGTTACACGAGCAGTACTTC. It translates to CASTFQDRALHEQYF.

The chain combines TRBV9 with TRBJ2-2, with D maybe TRBD2 (6 bases). V lost 0 bases to trimming and J lost 4 bases, with 10 bases between them. This CDR3 comprises 15 residues. CDR1 is SGDLS and CDR2 is YYNGEE in the germline V gene. The CDR3 nucleotides are TGTGCCAGCAGCGTAGGGGGGACTGGCACCGGGGAGCTGTTTTTT. Its translation is CASSVGGTGTGELFF.

V usage is TRBV5-1 and J usage is TRBJ2-1; 14 nucleotides align to TRBD2. The CDR3 is 15 amino acids. V lost 4 bases and J lost 7; bases outside the gene matches: 4. Germline CDR1 reads SGHRS; CDR2 reads YFSETQ. CDR3 sequence: CASSRLAGGPNEQFF. The CDR3 DNA follows: TGCGCCAGCAGCCGACTAGCGGGGGGGCCAAATGAGCAGTTCTTC.

The V and J genes are TRBV11-2 and TRBJ2-3, with no clear D. With 5 bases removed from V and 2 bases from J, the gap between germline ends came to 5 bases. This CDR3 is built from 12 residues. Germline values: CDR1 SGHAT, CDR2 FQNNGV. The CDR3 region is CASSAPTDTQYF. The CDR3 DNA reads TGTGCCAGCAGCGCACCCACAGATACGCAGTATTTT.

About this clone: This sample also contains other DNA sequences that code for the same CDR3. The chain employs TRBV28 and TRBJ1-2; no clear D gene. Germline-derived CDR1 and CDR2 are MDHEN and SYDVKM. The ends were cut back, 5 bases at V and 5 bases at J, with 9 bases in the middle. The CDR3 loop spans 12 amino acids. The chain's CDR3 is CASSSDSYGYTF. The CDR3 DNA sequence: TGTGCCAGCAGTAGTGACTCGTATGGCTACACCTTC.

This clone was picked up one time. The V call is TRBV9, the J call TRBJ1-2; 9 bases match TRBD1. The CDR3 is 13 residues long. V gave up 3 bases and J gave up 7 bases; unmatched junction bases: 4. Looked up from germline, CDR1 is SGDLS and CDR2 is YYNGEE. CDR3 region: CASSARDRAGYTF. CDR3 DNA sequence: TGTGCCAGCAGCGCCAGGGACAGGGCTGGCTACACCTTC. Filled out from reference TRBV9 and TRBJ1-2, the complete variable domain reads DSGVTQTPKHLITATGQRVTLRCSPRSGDLSVYWYQQSLDQGLQFLIQYYNGEERAKGNILERFSAQQFPDLHSELNLSSLELGDSALYFCASSARDRAGYTFGSGTRLTVV.

V gene TRBV27 combines with J gene TRBJ2-3; D unclear. There are 13 residues in the CDR3. The V and J ends lost 3 bases and 7 bases respectively, with 11 bases between them. Germline assignment: CDR1 MNHEY and CDR2 SMNVEV (reference sequence). The CDR3 is CASSLGIRNTQYF. CDR3 in DNA: TGTGCCAGCAGTTTGGGGATCCGTAATACGCAGTATTTT.

This clone was recorded only once. Written as DNA, the CDR3 is TGTGCCAGCAGCTTAGGTTTAAGGGCAGGGGGTGAAAAACTGTTTTTT. Translating it yields CASSLGLRAGGEKLFF. The gene calls are TRBV7-2 and TRBJ1-4, with 7 nucleotides matching TRBD1. The CDR3 has 16 amino acids. Germline V CDR1 and CDR2: SGHTA, FQGNSA. The junction had 9 bases not matched to a gene; V was cut back by 1 base and J by 7 bases.

The V and J genes are TRBV7-2 and TRBJ2-5, with 9 bases that match TRBD2. V shed 1 base and J 5 bases; nucleotides not matched to a gene: 5. Germline values: CDR1 SGHTA, CDR2 FQGNSA. CDR3 size: 15 residues. CDR3 coding DNA: TGTGCCAGCAGCTTAGGCGGGGGGGCCGATGAGACCCAGTACTTC. It specifies CASSLGGGADETQYF.